What follows are 17 T cell receptor beta chains derived from one specimen sequenced in a study of cytomegalovirus exposure and HLA in healthy donors. The PCR was carried out with 60 Vbeta primers and 13 Jbeta primers. Some clones are missing from TCRdb's copy, which holds only in-frame ones; the method was immunoSEQ multiplex PCR. The table lists about 140,000 clones, around 72% of them singletons. Sample: PBMCs. The source is a middle-aged woman in good health and CMV-seronegative.

The gene calls are TRBV7-8 and TRBJ2-5; 9 positions agree with TRBD1. Germline V gene lookup returns CDR1 SGHVS and CDR2 FQNEAQ. The CDR3 totals 15 residues. With 5 bases clipped from V and 1 base from J, the junction kept 5 bases outside the gene matches. The CDR3 sequence is CASSNRDRAQETQYF. Written as DNA, the CDR3 is TGTGCCAGCAGCAACCGGGACAGGGCCCAAGAGACCCAGTACTTC. Variable domain in full (rest from reference TRBV7-8 and TRBJ2-5): GAGVSQSPRYKVAKRGQDVALRCDPISGHVSLFWYQQALGQGPEFLTYFQNEAQLDKSGLPSDRFFAERPEGSVSTLKIQRTQQEDSAVYLCASSNRDRAQETQYFGPGTRLLVL.

The V gene is TRBV5-4, the J gene TRBJ1-1; D is possibly TRBD1 (5 bases). The V and J ends lost 6 bases and 0 bases respectively, with 12 bases between them. Germline CDR1 and CDR2: SGHNT and YYREEE (reference sequence). The CDR3 covers 14 residues. CDR3 nucleotides: TGTGCCAGCACCCCACGGGGGATGAACACTGAAGCTTTCTTT. Amino acids: CASTPRGMNTEAFF.

J is TRBJ1-5 and V is TRBV5-6; TRBD1 matches at 10 bases. Germline V gives CDR1 SGHDT, CDR2 YYEEEE. Germline trimming cut 3 bases from V and 5 bases from J; bases unmatched to any gene: 2. The CDR3 length is 14 residues. The CDR3 region is CASSWGTGDQPQHF. The CDR3 nucleotides read TGTGCCAGCAGCTGGGGGACAGGGGATCAGCCCCAGCATTTT. The variable domain in full, completed from reference TRBV5-6 and TRBJ1-5, reads DAGVTQSPTHLIKTRGQQVTLRCSPKSGHDTVSWYQQALGQGPQFIFQYYEEEERQRGNFPDRFSGHQFPNYSSELNVNALLLGDSALYLCASSWGTGDQPQHFGDGTRLSIL.

The chain joins TRBV18 to TRBJ2-7, with 8 bases fitting TRBD1. Losses at the gene ends were 3 bases for V and 3 bases for J; bases not matched to a gene: 7. CDR1 is KGHSH, CDR2 LQKENI, per germline. The CDR3 covers 15 residues. In nucleotides, the CDR3 is TGTGCCAGCTCACCGGACAGGGACGGAGACTACGAGCAGTACGTC. It yields the protein CASSPDRDGDYEQYV.

This sequence joins TRBV5-1 and TRBJ2-3; TRBD2 agrees at 12 bases. Trimming removed 7 bases from V and 6 bases from J; junction bases left unmatched: 12. The CDR3 is made up of 16 amino acids. CDR1 is SGHRS, CDR2 YFSETQ, per germline. CDR3 nucleotides: TGCGCCAGCGCCCCGGGAGCTAGCGGGGGGGCTGATACGCAGTATTTT. It yields the protein CASAPGASGGADTQYF.

The rearrangement links TRBV7-9 to TRBJ2-2; weak D call: TRBD1 (6 bases). The germline gives CDR1 SEHNR, CDR2 FQNEAQ (reference sequence). The V end lost 5 bases, the J end lost 5 bases, and 12 bases lay between the germline ends. The CDR3 has 14 amino acids. CDR3 sequence: CASSLQTGTGELFF. CDR3 in DNA: TGTGCCAGCAGCCTACAGACAGGAACCGGGGAGCTGTTTTTT.

V and J are TRBV5-1 and TRBJ1-1; D gene unclear. The germline CDR1 and CDR2 sequences are SGHRS and YFSETQ. CDR3 length equals 14 residues. V gave up 3 bases and J gave up 1 base, with 10 bases separating them. CDR3 nucleotides: TGCGCCAGCAGCTCGGCAACGGGGAACACTGAAGCTTTCTTT. Protein: CASSSATGNTEAFF.

This chain joins TRBV7-2 and TRBJ2-5, with D possibly matching TRBD2 (5 bases). Germline lookup yields CDR1 SGHTA and CDR2 FQGNSA. This CDR3 contains 14 residues. V dropped 5 bases and J dropped 4 bases, with 14 bases sitting between them. The CDR3, as DNA: TGTGCCAGCAGCCCGACTACCCTCCGAGAGACCCAGTACTTC. It specifies CASSPTTLRETQYF.

The chain recombines TRBV5-4 with TRBJ2-3, with 10 bases fitting TRBD1. Germline-derived CDR1 and CDR2 are SGHNT and YYREEE (reference sequence). The V and J ends lost 4 bases and 7 bases, in that order; junction bases with no gene match: 9. The CDR3 sequence is 15 residues long. CDR3 amino acids: CASSARDRGGYTQYF. In nucleotides, the CDR3 is TGTGCCAGCAGCGCCCGGGACAGGGGAGGGTATACGCAGTATTTT. The variable domain in full, with the rest retrieved from reference TRBV5-4 and TRBJ2-3, is ETGVTQSPTHLIKTRGQQVTLRCSSQSGHNTVSWYQQALGQGPQFIFQYYREEENGRGNFPPRFSGLQFPNYSSELNVNALELDDSALYLCASSARDRGGYTQYFGPGTRLTVL.

The chain links TRBV4-3 to TRBJ2-3, with TRBD1 matching over 8 bases. With 0 bases clipped from V and 5 bases from J, the junction kept 7 bases outside the gene matches. The CDR3 is 16 amino acids. Germline loops: CDR1 LGHNA, CDR2 YSLEER. The CDR3 loop reads CASSQDRQGFQDTQYF. In DNA, the CDR3 is TGCGCCAGCAGCCAAGATCGACAGGGGTTTCAAGATACGCAGTATTTT.

The chain is built from TRBV2 and TRBJ2-2, with 7 bases matching TRBD1. CDR1 is SNHLY and CDR2 is FYNNEI in the germline V gene. CDR3 size: 13 residues. With V trimmed by 10 bases and J by 4 bases, 6 bases remained unmatched. CDR3 protein: CAKQTGLTGELFF. The CDR3 DNA follows: TGTGCCAAACAGACAGGGCTCACCGGGGAGCTGTTTTTT.

The chain is built from TRBV27 and TRBJ1-1, with TRBD1 matching 10 bases. CDR3 length: 13 residues. Losses at the gene ends were 5 bases for V and 4 bases for J; bases not matched to a gene: 1. Germline CDR1 MNHEY, CDR2 SMNVEV (reference sequence). CDR3 loop: CASSRTGGTEAFF. CDR3 coding DNA: TGTGCCAGCAGTCGGACAGGGGGCACTGAAGCTTTCTTT.

The chain uses TRBV7-7 and TRBJ2-7; TRBD1 aligns across 7 bases. This CDR3 is built from 15 residues. CDR1 and CDR2 (germline): SSHAT, FNYEAQ (reference sequence). As DNA, the CDR3 is TGTGCTAGCAGAATCACCGGGACAGAGGCCTACGAGCAGTACGTC. Translating gives CASRITGTEAYEQYV.

This clone has only a few counts. The chain links TRBV4-3 to TRBJ2-2; 9 nucleotides match TRBD1. The CDR3 contains 16 residues. The germline gives CDR1 LGHNA, CDR2 YSLEER. With 2 bases clipped from V and 1 base from J, the junction kept 2 bases outside the gene matches. This CDR3 is CASSQMTGGNTGELFF. In DNA, the CDR3 is TGCGCCAGCAGCCAAATGACAGGGGGGAACACCGGGGAGCTGTTTTTT.

The chain has TRBV5-4 and TRBJ2-3; 9 nucleotides align to TRBD1. The V and J ends lost 4 bases and 2 bases, in that order; junction bases with no gene match: 17. The germline V gene encodes CDR1 SGHNT and CDR2 YYREEE (reference sequence). The CDR3 has 19 residues. This chain's CDR3 is CASSGGQGSPGTPTDTQYF. The CDR3 region has the DNA TGTGCCAGCAGCGGGGGACAGGGCAGCCCCGGGACCCCCACAGATACGCAGTATTTT.

The chain recombines TRBV7-9 with TRBJ1-2; D is possibly TRBD1 (5 bases). Germline lookup yields CDR1 SEHNR and CDR2 FQNEAQ (reference sequence). Trimming stripped 5 bases from V and 3 bases from J, with 16 bases between. This CDR3 contains 15 residues. CDR3 bases: TGTGCCAGCAGCCCGGAGGGGCAGGGACACTATGGCTACACCTTC. It specifies CASSPEGQGHYGYTF.

This chain connects TRBV9 to TRBJ2-1; TRBD2 matches 11 bases. The CDR3 sequence is 15 residues long. CDR1 is SGDLS, CDR2 YYNGEE, per germline. V trimming: 4 bases; J trimming: 2 bases; junction bases outside the gene matches: 2. The CDR3 loop reads CASSSTSGTYNEQFF. The CDR3 DNA sequence: TGTGCCAGCAGCTCGACTAGCGGGACCTACAATGAGCAGTTCTTC. The variable domain in full, with the rest retrieved from reference TRBV9 and TRBJ2-1, is DSGVTQTPKHLITATGQRVTLRCSPRSGDLSVYWYQQSLDQGLQFLIQYYNGEERAKGNILERFSAQQFPDLHSELNLSSLELGDSALYFCASSSTSGTYNEQFFGPGTRLTVL.